A selection of T cell receptor beta chains follows, all from one sample in a study of T cell responses to AZD1222 COVID-19 vaccine. Measured with immunoSEQ multiplex PCR; TCRdb has only the in-frame clones, and not every one. The sample consists of more than 95,000 clones, about 90% of them appearing once. The sample consisted of peripheral blood, taken on day 0 of AZD1222 vaccination. These receptors came from an adult in good health. The CDR3 runs from the conserved cysteine through the conserved F or W. D genes are given only for firm matches. Where a row states a size, it is once, few, many or the class of an expanded clone; other rows omit it.

TRBV27,-,17,once,TRBJ2-6,CASSLFRGDSGANVLTF,TGTGCCAGCAGTTTATTCAGGGGGGACTCTGGGGCCAACGTCCTGACTTTC
TRBV7-9,TRBD1,15,once,TRBJ1-2,CASSFGQAANYGYTF,TGTGCCAGCAGCTTTGGACAGGCCGCTAACTATGGCTACACCTTC
TRBV2,TRBD1,14,-,TRBJ1-2,CASSQGAVNYGYTF,TGTGCCAGCAGTCAGGGGGCTGTGAACTATGGCTACACCTTC
TRBV3-1/TRBV3-2,-,13,-,TRBJ2-7,CASSPTVVMEQYF,TGTGCCAGCAGCCCAACCGTGGTTATGGAGCAGTACTTC
TRBV18,-,14,-,TRBJ1-2,CASSPQGIHYGYTF,TGTGCCAGCTCACCTCAAGGGATCCACTATGGCTACACCTTC
TRBV7-9,-,12,-,TRBJ2-7,CATDKGSYEQYF,TGTGCCACCGACAAGGGGTCCTACGAGCAGTACTTC
TRBV2,TRBD1,13,-,TRBJ1-6,CARGQGHNSPLHF,TGTGCCAGAGGACAGGGGCATAATTCACCCCTCCACTTT
TRBV9,-,16,-,TRBJ2-4,CASSATQGIAKNIQYF,TGTGCCAGCAGCGCCACCCAGGGAATAGCCAAAAACATTCAGTACTTC
TRBV4-2,-,15,-,TRBJ1-2,CASSQEEGKGVGYTF,TGTGCCAGCAGCCAAGAAGAGGGGAAAGGGGTGGGCTACACCTTC
TRBV7-9,-,13,few,TRBJ1-5,CASSGYGGQPQHF,TGTGCCAGCAGCGGGTACGGGGGTCAGCCCCAGCATTTT
TRBV10-3,TRBD2,17,once,TRBJ2-1,CAISESVGGARFNEQFF,TGTGCCATCAGTGAGTCGGTCGGGGGGGCAAGGTTCAATGAGCAGTTCTTC
TRBV7-9,-,13,-,TRBJ2-3,CASTYSGTDTQYF,TGTGCCAGCACCTACAGCGGGACAGATACGCAGTATTTT
TRBV10-1,TRBD2,19,-,TRBJ2-1,CASNPAGTSGGSVRNEQFF,TGCGCCAGCAACCCAGCCGGGACTAGCGGGGGGTCGGTGAGGAATGAGCAGTTCTTC
TRBV5-5,-,15,-,TRBJ1-4,CASSLDRRANEKLFF,TGTGCCAGCAGTTTAGACCGGCGAGCTAATGAAAAACTGTTTTTT
TRBV5-1,-,14,-,TRBJ1-1,CASSLEGRNTEAFF,TGCGCCAGCAGCCTGGAGGGCAGAAACACTGAAGCTTTCTTT
TRBV30,TRBD1,16,-,TRBJ1-2,CAVIPDRARLGYGYTF,TGTGCCGTCATACCGGACAGGGCCCGGCTAGGGTATGGCTACACCTTC
TRBV6-5,-,16,-,TRBJ2-5,CASSYSWGGFQETQYF,TGTGCCAGCAGTTACTCATGGGGGGGCTTCCAAGAGACCCAGTACTTC
TRBV5-1,TRBD1,15,-,TRBJ2-5,CASSLRQGFKETQYF,TGCGCCAGCAGCTTAAGACAGGGTTTTAAAGAGACCCAGTACTTC
TRBV7-2,-,14,few,TRBJ1-1,CASSLGQSNTEAFF,TGTGCCAGCAGCTTAGGGCAGTCTAACACTGAAGCTTTCTTT
TRBV5-1,-,14,-,TRBJ1-4,CASRVGTKNEKLFF,TGCGCCAGCAGGGTCGGGACAAAGAATGAAAAACTGTTTTTT
TRBV6-1,TRBD2,15,-,TRBJ2-2,CASSEGTSLNGELFF,TGTGCCAGCAGTGAAGGGACTAGCTTGAACGGGGAGCTGTTTTTT
TRBV7-7,TRBD2,16,-,TRBJ2-3,CASSLGLADLTDTQYF,TGTGCCAGCAGCTTAGGGCTAGCGGATCTCACAGATACGCAGTATTTT
TRBV28,-,12,-,TRBJ1-2,CASSLGRIKDTF,TGTGCCAGCAGTCTCGGTCGAATAAAGGATACCTTC
TRBV13,-,13,-,TRBJ2-5,CASNNLATETQYF,TGTGCCAGCAACAACCTTGCTACGGAGACCCAGTACTTC
TRBV7-2,TRBD2,15,-,TRBJ2-4,CASSLGLPGGNIQYF,TGTGCCAGCAGCTTAGGACTCCCGGGGGGGAACATTCAGTACTTC
TRBV24-1,-,14,-,TRBJ2-5,CATSDSGYQETQYF,TGTGCCACCAGTGATTCCGGGTACCAAGAGACCCAGTACTTC
TRBV5-1,TRBD2,15,-,TRBJ2-1,CASSLDGGRGNEQFF,TGCGCCAGCAGCTTGGATGGCGGGAGGGGGAATGAGCAGTTCTTC
TRBV15,-,13,-,TRBJ2-7,CATSRDSAYEQYF,TGTGCCACCAGCAGAGATTCGGCCTACGAGCAGTACTTC
TRBV7-8,-,14,-,TRBJ1-2,CASSLVSRNYGYTF,TGTGCCAGCAGCTTAGTTTCGAGGAACTATGGCTACACCTTC
TRBV5-8,-,17,-,TRBJ1-4,CASSSPPVGKVNEKLFF,TGTGCCAGCAGCTCCCCCCCGGTAGGCAAAGTTAATGAAAAACTGTTTTTT
TRBV12-3/TRBV12-4,-,13,-,TRBJ1-2,CASTRTANYGYTF,TGTGCCAGCACCCGGACAGCTAACTATGGCTACACCTTC
TRBV3-1/TRBV3-2,-,16,-,TRBJ2-7,CASSQGQTGRTYEQYF,TGTGCCAGCAGCCAGGGACAAACAGGGCGCACCTACGAGCAGTACTTC
TRBV7-3,-,13,-,TRBJ1-1,CASSLGYGFEAFF,TGTGCCAGCAGCTTAGGCTATGGATTTGAAGCTTTCTTT
TRBV19,-,14,-,TRBJ1-5,CASKYQAGNQPQHF,TGTGCCAGTAAGTACCAGGCAGGCAATCAGCCCCAGCATTTT
TRBV5-3,-,15,-,TRBJ2-4,CARSLPGVTKNIQYF,TGTGCCAGAAGCCTCCCCGGCGTGACCAAAAACATTCAGTACTTC
TRBV2,TRBD1,12,-,TRBJ1-2,CASSVSHRGDTF,TGTGCCAGCAGTGTATCCCACAGGGGCGACACCTTC
TRBV28,-,14,-,TRBJ1-1,CASWTGTRGTEAFF,TGTGCCAGCTGGACCGGGACTAGGGGCACTGAAGCTTTCTTT
TRBV4-1,-,14,-,TRBJ1-2,CASSQDGGPYGYTF,TGCGCCAGCAGCCAGGATGGGGGACCCTATGGCTACACCTTC
TRBV5-1,TRBD1,17,-,TRBJ2-2,CASSYYSGTVRAGELFF,TGCGCCAGCAGCTACTACTCCGGGACAGTTAGGGCCGGGGAGCTGTTTTTT
TRBV5-5,TRBD1,16,once,TRBJ1-3,CASSLGDRGPGNTIYF,TGTGCCAGCAGCTTGGGGGACAGGGGGCCTGGAAACACCATATATTTT
TRBV6-5,-,16,-,TRBJ2-1,CASSYEGLGKYNEQFF,TGTGCCAGCAGTTACGAGGGACTGGGTAAATACAATGAGCAGTTCTTC
TRBV7-2,-,13,-,TRBJ1-3,CASSLQGGNTIYF,TGTGCCAGCAGCTTGCAGGGGGGAAACACCATATATTTT
TRBV28,-,14,-,TRBJ1-4,CASSFVGMGEKLFF,TGTGCCAGCAGTTTCGTGGGGATGGGGGAAAAACTGTTTTTT
TRBV3-1/TRBV3-2,-,16,-,TRBJ1-1,CASSLNPYPLNTEAFF,TGTGCCAGCAGCCTCAACCCTTACCCCCTGAACACTGAAGCTTTCTTT
TRBV4-1,TRBD1,13,-,TRBJ1-5,CASSHSTGGPQHF,TGCGCCAGCAGCCATTCTACAGGGGGGCCCCAGCATTTT
TRBV29-1,TRBD2,13,-,TRBJ2-7,CSVEKGTSDEQYF,TGCAGCGTTGAAAAAGGGACTAGTGACGAGCAGTACTTC